Below are 7 T cell receptor beta chains sequenced from a single sample in a study of blood T cell repertoires in COVID-19. Only in-frame clones appear in the TCRdb table, and some are missing; sequencing was by immunoSEQ multiplex PCR. The table has about 270,000 clones, around 87% seen once. Sequenced material: PBMCs or T cells enriched from blood (not recorded which). All receptors derive from a woman in her late teens or twenties who had recovered from COVID-19.

V gene TRBV5-1 combines with J gene TRBJ1-6, with D perhaps matching TRBD1 (6 bases). CDR3 length equals 14 residues. Trimming pared 0 bases from V and 9 bases from J, leaving 10 bases between. The germline V gene has CDR1 SGHRS and CDR2 YFSETQ. The CDR3 DNA reads as TGCGCCAGCAGCTTGGCCCTAGGGGGTTCACCCCTCCACTTT. Protein sequence: CASSLALGGSPLHF.

The rearrangement uses TRBV5-5 and TRBJ2-7; D is perhaps TRBD2 (6 bases). CDR3 length: 15 residues. CDR1 and CDR2 from the germline V gene are SGHKS and YYEKEE (reference sequence). V was shortened by 4 bases and J by 0 bases, with 14 bases between the two germline ends. The CDR3 sequence is CASSRPGESSYEQYF. The CDR3 DNA is TGTGCCAGCAGCCGACCGGGGGAGAGCTCCTACGAGCAGTACTTC.

This clone was recorded a few times. The chain carries TRBV5-1 and TRBJ1-6; TRBD1 might be the D (6 bases). V was trimmed by 2 bases and J by 9 bases, leaving 12 bases between them. The length of the CDR3 is 14 residues. The germline CDR1 and CDR2 sequences are SGHRS and YFSETQ. The CDR3 DNA reads TGCGCCAGCAGCTTACAGGGTGAGAGTTCACCCCTCCACTTT. This codes for CASSLQGESSPLHF.

This CDR3 reads CASSEEWSSYNEQFF. Written as DNA, the CDR3 is TGTGCCAGCAGTGAAGAGTGGAGCTCCTACAATGAGCAGTTCTTC. This chain connects TRBV6-1 to TRBJ2-1; D uncertain. Trimming removed 1 base from V and 0 bases from J, with 7 bases in between. In germline, CDR1 is MNHNS, CDR2 SASEGT. The CDR3 has 15 amino acids.

This clone has just one count. V gene TRBV6-5 combines with J gene TRBJ2-7; 9 bases line up with TRBD1. V dropped 6 bases and J dropped 4; count of bases not matched to a gene: 7. Germline V gene data show CDR1 as MNHEY and CDR2 as SVGAGI. This CDR3 is 14 amino acids long. Here the CDR3 DNA reads TGTGCCAGCAGGGACAGGGGCCTGTCATACGAGCAGTACTTC. This codes for CASRDRGLSYEQYF.

With regard to this clone: In the same sample, other DNA sequences code for this CDR3. The chain employs TRBV6-5 and TRBJ1-2, with D perhaps matching TRBD1 (6 bases). Trimming cost V 3 bases and J 5 bases, with 10 bases left between them. This CDR3 region has 13 residues. Looked up from germline, CDR1 is MNHEY and CDR2 is SVGAGI. This chain's CDR3 is CASSYDRLYGYTF. The CDR3 region has the DNA TGTGCCAGCAGTTATGACAGGTTATATGGCTACACCTTC.

The genes are TRBV5-5 and TRBJ1-2; TRBD1 is a possible D gene (6 bases). This CDR3 has 13 amino acids. CDR1 and CDR2 (germline): SGHKS, YYEKEE (reference sequence). Trimming took 2 bases from V and 8 from J, leaving 13 bases between them. The CDR3 region is CASSFETGRGYTF. The DNA for the CDR3 is TGTGCCAGCAGCTTTGAGACAGGTCGAGGCTACACCTTC.